The rows below give T cell receptor beta chains drawn from one sample of a study of blood T cells in healthy people across ages. One entry per CDR3 protein, called by TCRdb with MiXCR from the 5' RACE reads. The table has about 1.5 million distinct CDR3 sequences, approximately 40% seen once. The material sequenced was blood. These receptors were collected from a woman aged 18-30 years in good health. Each CDR3 is given with its conserved first and last residue. A D gene is named only where the DNA matches it firmly. Size tells how often a clone was seen (once, few, many) or the class of an expanded clone, and some rows leave it out.

few	TRBV3-1	NA	TRBJ1-5	CASERGISNQPQHF	TGTGCCAGCGAGAGGGGTATAAGCAATCAGCCCCAGCATTTT
NA	TRBV27	NA	TRBJ2-5	CASRDDRKVETQYF	TGTGCCAGCAGGGACGACCGCAAGGTGGAGACCCAGTACTTC
few	TRBV4-1	NA	TRBJ2-5	CASQRATGNQETQYF	TGCGCCAGCCAGCGGGCCACGGGGAACCAAGAGACCCAGTACTTC
many	TRBV5-1	NA	TRBJ2-5	CASSLVGEETQYF	TGCGCCAGCAGCTTGGTCGGGGAAGAGACCCAGTACTTC
NA	TRBV10-3	NA	TRBJ2-7	CAISEYPYEQYF	TGTGCCATCAGTGAGTATCCCTACGAGCAGTACTTC
NA	TRBV4-2	NA	TRBJ2-1	CASSQKPNEQFF	TGTGCCAGCAGCCAAAAGCCCAATGAACAGTTCTTC
NA	TRBV21-1	NA	TRBJ2-7	CASRHKLTYDEQYF	TGTGCCAGCAGGCATAAATTAACCTACGACGAGCAGTACTTC
NA	TRBV7-2	NA	TRBJ1-5	CASSLAVSNQPQHF	TGTGCCAGCAGCTTAGCGGTGAGCAATCAGCCCCAGCATTTT
few	TRBV7-2	NA	TRBJ2-5	CASSFFGSYETQYF	TGTGCCAGCAGCTTCTTTGGGAGCTACGAGACCCAGTACTTC
NA	TRBV10-3	NA	TRBJ2-7	CAISEVDSSSYEQYF	TGTGCCATCAGTGAAGTAGACAGTAGCTCCTACGAGCAGTACTTC
few	TRBV18	NA	TRBJ2-7	CASSPDSNEQYF	TGTGCCAGCTCACCAGATAGCAATGAGCAGTACTTC
NA	TRBV4-2	TRBD1	TRBJ1-2	CASSQGTGGYYGYTF	TGTGCCAGCAGCCAAGGAACAGGGGGCTACTATGGCTACACCTTC
NA	TRBV7-9	NA	TRBJ2-1	CASSFPQAGRDYNEQFF	TGTGCCAGCAGCTTCCCCCAAGCAGGCAGGGACTACAATGAGCAGTTCTTC
many	TRBV5-1	NA	TRBJ1-2	CASSLGATSTLNYGYTF	TGCGCCAGCAGCTTAGGGGCGACATCTACCTTAAACTATGGCTACACCTTC
few	TRBV20-1	NA	TRBJ1-1	CSAYDQNTEAFF	TGCAGTGCTTACGACCAGAACACTGAAGCTTTCTTT
few	TRBV3-1	TRBD2	TRBJ2-1	CASSTGTSGGASYNEQFF	TGTGCCAGCAGCACCGGGACTAGCGGGGGGGCCTCCTACAATGAGCAGTTCTTC
NA	TRBV29-1	TRBD1	TRBJ1-2	CSVPGQGEEYGYTF	TGCAGCGTTCCGGGACAGGGTGAGGAATATGGCTACACCTTC
few	TRBV28	NA	TRBJ1-2	CAILSDSLLGYTF	TGTGCCATCCTCTCCGACAGTCTGCTCGGCTACACCTTC
NA	TRBV21-1	NA	TRBJ2-3	CASSKGGGTAEDTQYF	TGTGCCAGCAGCAAAGGCGGGGGGACAGCAGAAGATACGCAGTATTTT
NA	TRBV15	NA	TRBJ2-7	CATSRGGNNYEQYF	TGTGCCACCAGCAGAGGAGGGAATAACTACGAGCAGTACTTC
NA	TRBV2	TRBD2	TRBJ2-5	CASTTGTTIQETQYF	TGTGCCAGCACCACCGGGACTACCATCCAAGAGACCCAGTACTTC
once	TRBV27	TRBD1	TRBJ1-1	CASSLGSQGATEAFF	TGTGCCAGCAGTTTAGGGTCCCAGGGGGCAACTGAAGCTTTCTTT
NA	TRBV20-1	NA	TRBJ2-7	CSARDVGFGGNGYEQYF	TGCAGTGCTAGAGATGTAGGGTTCGGAGGGAATGGTTACGAGCAGTACTTC
few	TRBV18	NA	TRBJ1-1	CASSPQPLNTEAFF	TGTGCCAGCTCACCCCAACCCTTGAACACTGAAGCTTTCTTT
NA	TRBV5-6	TRBD1	TRBJ2-1	CASSFTGARSNEQFF	TGTGCCAGCAGCTTTACAGGGGCGCGAAGCAATGAGCAGTTCTTC
NA	TRBV21-1	NA	TRBJ1-2	CASSARDRVFYGYTF	TGTGCCAGCAGCGCCCGGGACAGGGTTTTCTATGGCTACACCTTC
NA	TRBV20-1	NA	TRBJ2-1	CSARVSPGPSYNEQFF	TGCAGTGCTAGAGTTTCCCCGGGACCCTCCTACAATGAGCAGTTCTTC
many	TRBV4-1	NA	TRBJ2-3	CASSQEVSKGRMTDTQYF	TGCGCCAGCAGCCAAGAAGTGTCGAAGGGGAGGATGACAGATACGCAGTATTTT
NA	TRBV4-2	TRBD1	TRBJ2-2	CASSQEGGAGELFF	TGTGCCAGCAGCCAAGAAGGGGGCGCCGGGGAGCTGTTTTTT
NA	TRBV6-5	TRBD2	TRBJ2-7	CASKDTSTGLAYEQYF	TGTGCCAGCAAAGATACGTCCACGGGACTAGCCTACGAGCAGTACTTC
few	TRBV3-1	TRBD2	TRBJ2-5	CASSPQRGVQETQYF	TGTGCCAGCAGCCCCCAGCGGGGGGTACAAGAGACCCAGTACTTC
many	TRBV28	NA	TRBJ2-3	CASSGTPSTDTQYF	TGTGCCAGCAGTGGAACACCAAGCACAGATACGCAGTATTTT
few	TRBV3-1	NA	TRBJ1-4	CASSQESEKLFF	TGTGCCAGCAGCCAAGAGTCGGAAAAACTGTTTTTT
few	TRBV2	NA	TRBJ1-5	CASRERSNQPQHF	TGTGCCAGCAGGGAAAGGAGCAATCAGCCCCAGCATTTT
few	TRBV10-1	NA	TRBJ2-6	CASSEGQVSGANVLTF	TGCGCCAGCAGTGAGGGACAAGTCTCTGGGGCCAACGTCCTGACTTTC
few	TRBV7-9	NA	TRBJ1-2	CASSLAVGYGYTF	TGTGCCAGCAGCTTAGCGGTTGGCTATGGCTACACCTTC
NA	TRBV5-1	TRBD2	TRBJ2-3	CASSRPGLATNTDTQYF	TGCGCCAGCAGTCGCCCGGGACTAGCGACTAACACAGATACGCAGTATTTT